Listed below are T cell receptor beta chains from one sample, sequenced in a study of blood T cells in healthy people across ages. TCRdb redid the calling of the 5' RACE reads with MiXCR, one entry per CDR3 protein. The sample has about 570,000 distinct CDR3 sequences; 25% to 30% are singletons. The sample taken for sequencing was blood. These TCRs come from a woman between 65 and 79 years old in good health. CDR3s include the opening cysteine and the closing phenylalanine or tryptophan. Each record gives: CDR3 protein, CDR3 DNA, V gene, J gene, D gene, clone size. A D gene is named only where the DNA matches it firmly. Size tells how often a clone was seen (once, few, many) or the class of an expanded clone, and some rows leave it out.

CDR3 protein: CASSLGALTNQPQHF; CDR3 DNA: TGTGCCAGCAGCTTAGGTGCTTTAACAAATCAGCCCCAGCATTTT; V gene: TRBV7-8; J gene: TRBJ1-5; D gene: NA; clone size: NA
CDR3 protein: CSARVRGGSYEQYF; CDR3 DNA: TGCAGTGCTAGAGTAAGGGGAGGCTCCTACGAGCAGTACTTC; V gene: TRBV20-1; J gene: TRBJ2-7; D gene: NA; clone size: NA
CDR3 protein: CASSYQGTGGPYEQYF; CDR3 DNA: TGTGCCAGCAGTTACCAGGGGACAGGGGGCCCCTACGAGCAGTACTTC; V gene: TRBV6-5; J gene: TRBJ2-7; D gene: TRBD1; clone size: few
CDR3 protein: CASSPFSSYEQYF; CDR3 DNA: TGTGCCAGCTCACCATTTAGCTCCTACGAGCAGTACTTC; V gene: TRBV18; J gene: TRBJ2-7; D gene: NA; clone size: NA
CDR3 protein: CSASVRETQYF; CDR3 DNA: TGCAGTGCTAGCGTGAGGGAGACCCAGTACTTC; V gene: TRBV20-1; J gene: TRBJ2-5; D gene: NA; clone size: NA
CDR3 protein: CASSVDSSGGNTIYF; CDR3 DNA: TGTGCCAGCAGCGTAGACAGCTCTGGAGGAAACACCATATATTTT; V gene: TRBV9; J gene: TRBJ1-3; D gene: NA; clone size: NA
CDR3 protein: CSVGGLFNEQYF; CDR3 DNA: TGCAGCGTCGGGGGGCTTTTCAACGAGCAGTACTTC; V gene: TRBV29-1; J gene: TRBJ2-7; D gene: NA; clone size: few
CDR3 protein: CASSLRGVSTDTQYF; CDR3 DNA: TGTGCCAGCAGTTTAAGGGGCGTTAGCACAGATACGCAGTATTTT; V gene: TRBV12-3/TRBV12-4; J gene: TRBJ2-3; D gene: NA; clone size: NA
CDR3 protein: CASSPAGGDLLAKNIQYF; CDR3 DNA: TGTGCCAGCAGCCCTGCGGGGGGGGATCTTCTAGCCAAAAACATTCAGTACTTC; V gene: TRBV7-9; J gene: TRBJ2-4; D gene: TRBD2; clone size: NA
CDR3 protein: CASSQRGTTYNEQFF; CDR3 DNA: TGTGCCAGCAGCCAGCGGGGGACCACCTACAATGAGCAGTTCTTC; V gene: TRBV7-2; J gene: TRBJ2-1; D gene: TRBD2; clone size: NA
CDR3 protein: CASNRGGVDTQYF; CDR3 DNA: TGTGCCAGCAACCGGGGGGGAGTGGATACGCAGTATTTT; V gene: TRBV12-3/TRBV12-4; J gene: TRBJ2-3; D gene: TRBD2; clone size: NA
CDR3 protein: CASSPSSGAHNEQFF; CDR3 DNA: TGTGCCAGCAGCCCGAGCTCGGGGGCCCACAATGAGCAGTTCTTC; V gene: TRBV12-3/TRBV12-4; J gene: TRBJ2-1; D gene: NA; clone size: NA
CDR3 protein: CASSGTGTFQGEQYF; CDR3 DNA: TGTGCCAGTAGTGGAACCGGGACATTCCAAGGGGAGCAGTACTTC; V gene: TRBV19; J gene: TRBJ2-5; D gene: NA; clone size: few
CDR3 protein: CASSQSAGPQETQYF; CDR3 DNA: TGCGCCAGCAGCCAGTCAGCGGGGCCCCAAGAGACCCAGTACTTC; V gene: TRBV4-3; J gene: TRBJ2-5; D gene: TRBD2; clone size: few
CDR3 protein: CASSQGSQETQYF; CDR3 DNA: TGTGCCAGCAGTCAGGGATCCCAAGAGACCCAGTACTTC; V gene: TRBV7-2; J gene: TRBJ2-5; D gene: NA; clone size: many
CDR3 protein: CASSSGRPEAFF; CDR3 DNA: TGTGCCAGCAGCTCCGGACGTCCTGAAGCTTTCTTT; V gene: TRBV7-9; J gene: TRBJ1-1; D gene: NA; clone size: few
CDR3 protein: CASSPGTGLAAYF; CDR3 DNA: TGTGCCAGCAGCCCCGGTACGGGACTAGCAGCGTATTTT; V gene: TRBV7-3; J gene: TRBJ2-3; D gene: TRBD2; clone size: NA
CDR3 protein: CASMGGTGNHEQFF; CDR3 DNA: TGCGCCAGCATGGGCGGGACAGGGAATCATGAGCAGTTCTTC; V gene: TRBV10-2; J gene: TRBJ2-1; D gene: TRBD1; clone size: few
CDR3 protein: CASSFSGGQSYEQYF; CDR3 DNA: TGTGCCAGCAGCTTTTCCGGGGGTCAGTCCTACGAGCAGTACTTC; V gene: TRBV7-8; J gene: TRBJ2-7; D gene: NA; clone size: NA
CDR3 protein: CSGRYGGNTEAFF; CDR3 DNA: TGCAGCGGACGGTACGGTGGGAACACTGAAGCTTTCTTT; V gene: TRBV29-1; J gene: TRBJ1-1; D gene: NA; clone size: NA
CDR3 protein: CASSSEWGGVRSYEQYF; CDR3 DNA: TGTGCCAGCAGTTCCGAGTGGGGGGGTGTTCGATCCTACGAGCAGTACTTC; V gene: TRBV27; J gene: TRBJ2-7; D gene: TRBD2; clone size: few
CDR3 protein: CASSIRDSSYNEQFF; CDR3 DNA: TGTGCCAGTAGTATTCGGGACAGTTCCTACAATGAGCAGTTCTTC; V gene: TRBV19; J gene: TRBJ2-1; D gene: TRBD1; clone size: few
CDR3 protein: CASSPSSVPTDTQYF; CDR3 DNA: TGTGCCAGCAGCCCATCCAGCGTGCCCACAGATACGCAGTATTTT; V gene: TRBV7-9; J gene: TRBJ2-3; D gene: NA; clone size: once
CDR3 protein: CSAEAETRKTQYF; CDR3 DNA: TGCAGCGCCGAGGCCGAGACTAGGAAGACCCAGTACTTC; V gene: TRBV29-1; J gene: TRBJ2-5; D gene: NA; clone size: few
CDR3 protein: CSARVPLAGSSNEQFF; CDR3 DNA: TGCAGTGCTAGGGTCCCTCTAGCGGGGTCGAGCAATGAGCAGTTCTTC; V gene: TRBV20-1; J gene: TRBJ2-1; D gene: TRBD2; clone size: NA
CDR3 protein: CASSSQPGGSTDTQYF; CDR3 DNA: TGCGCCAGCAGCTCCCAGCCGGGGGGAAGCACAGATACGCAGTATTTT; V gene: TRBV5-1; J gene: TRBJ2-3; D gene: TRBD2; clone size: NA
CDR3 protein: CSVENPGYGYTF; CDR3 DNA: TGCAGCGTTGAAAATCCGGGCTATGGCTACACCTTC; V gene: TRBV29-1; J gene: TRBJ1-2; D gene: NA; clone size: few
CDR3 protein: CASSLPGGSYGYTF; CDR3 DNA: TGTGCCAGCAGCTTACCTGGCGGCTCCTATGGCTACACCTTC; V gene: TRBV7-9; J gene: TRBJ1-2; D gene: NA; clone size: NA
CDR3 protein: CSARNQGAGELFF; CDR3 DNA: TGCAGTGCTAGAAATCAGGGGGCCGGGGAGCTGTTTTTT; V gene: TRBV20-1; J gene: TRBJ2-2; D gene: TRBD1; clone size: NA
CDR3 protein: CASTTRGSEAFF; CDR3 DNA: TGTGCCAGCACTACCAGGGGGTCTGAAGCTTTCTTT; V gene: TRBV6-2/TRBV6-3; J gene: TRBJ1-1; D gene: TRBD1; clone size: NA
CDR3 protein: CSARDQGEQYF; CDR3 DNA: TGCAGTGCTAGAGATCAGGGAGAGCAGTACTTC; V gene: TRBV20-1; J gene: TRBJ2-7; D gene: NA; clone size: few
CDR3 protein: CASGTWNTEAFF; CDR3 DNA: TGTGCCAGCGGAACATGGAACACTGAAGCTTTCTTT; V gene: TRBV7-9; J gene: TRBJ1-1; D gene: NA; clone size: few
CDR3 protein: CASNQGRRASYEQYF; CDR3 DNA: TGCGCCAGCAACCAGGGGCGGAGGGCTTCCTACGAGCAGTACTTC; V gene: TRBV5-1; J gene: TRBJ2-7; D gene: NA; clone size: few
CDR3 protein: CASRKGPIYEQYF; CDR3 DNA: TGTGCCAGCAGAAAGGGACCTATTTACGAGCAGTACTTC; V gene: TRBV2; J gene: TRBJ2-7; D gene: NA; clone size: NA
CDR3 protein: CASSPISRDSTEFF; CDR3 DNA: TGTGCCAGCTCACCAATCTCCAGGGACAGCACCGAGTTCTTC; V gene: TRBV18; J gene: TRBJ2-1; D gene: TRBD1; clone size: NA
CDR3 protein: CASSPPEPPYEQYF; CDR3 DNA: TGTGCCAGCTCACCACCAGAGCCTCCCTACGAGCAGTACTTC; V gene: TRBV18; J gene: TRBJ2-7; D gene: NA; clone size: few
CDR3 protein: CASSDDPDYDTDTQYF; CDR3 DNA: TGTGCCAGCAGCGACGACCCCGACTACGACACAGATACGCAGTATTTT; V gene: TRBV9; J gene: TRBJ2-3; D gene: NA; clone size: NA
CDR3 protein: CASSVEPQNTEAFF; CDR3 DNA: TGTGCCAGCAGCGTAGAACCACAGAACACTGAAGCTTTCTTT; V gene: TRBV9; J gene: TRBJ1-1; D gene: NA; clone size: few
CDR3 protein: CASHGLAGMDTQYF; CDR3 DNA: TGTGCCAGCCACGGACTAGCGGGAATGGATACGCAGTATTTT; V gene: TRBV6-2/TRBV6-3; J gene: TRBJ2-3; D gene: TRBD2; clone size: once
CDR3 protein: CASSLTGGTEQFF; CDR3 DNA: TGTGCTAGCAGCTTAACCGGGGGGACTGAGCAGTTCTTC; V gene: TRBV7-7; J gene: TRBJ2-1; D gene: TRBD2; clone size: NA